Sequencing of this TCR beta chain was carried out in a study of TIL therapy for anti-PD-1-resistant metastatic lung cancer. Study-wide context: Patients then received nivolumab; progressors got lymphodepletion, TIL and IL-2.

Documented time point: pre-treatment sample, taken before nivolumab and TIL therapy. Sequencing used immunoSEQ v3. The method was immunoSEQ multiplex PCR; TCRdb's version includes in-frame clones alone and lacks a portion of them. The data contain 45,000 to 60,000 clones, 79% of them singletons. V dropped 6 bases and J dropped 0 bases, with 18 bases sitting between them. The CDR3 runs to 17 residues. Germline V gives CDR1 LNHDA, CDR2 SQIVND (reference sequence). The specimen comprised blood, sampled at baseline. The TCR was taken from a woman aged 30 to 85 with non-small cell lung cancer. The chain couples TRBV19 to TRBJ1-3; possible D gene TRBD1, 6 bases. CDR3 DNA: TGTGCCAGTAGGGGGTTCAGGGGCGAGAGCTCTGGAAACACCATATATTTT. Translating it yields CASRGFRGESSGNTIYF.